This T cell receptor beta chain was profiled in a study of human T cells and chemical hapten exposure. About the study: Investigators sensitized roughly 2 cm by roughly 2 cm of upper inner arm skin with 2% DPC.

Notes on this clonotype: Its antigen is unidentified.

The time point here: pre-sensitization, week 0. The treatment denotes: therapeutic diphenylcyclopropenone sensitization with weekly scalp DPC. Unfractionated whole blood served as the source for total RNA extraction. TCRdb itself ran the RACE reads through MiXCR, one entry per CDR3 protein. The sample lists some 400,000 distinct CDR3 sequences; about 5.1% were seen once. Trimming removed 4 bases from V and 8 bases from J; junction bases left unmatched: 6. There are 14 residues in the CDR3. The germline gives CDR1 SGDLS, CDR2 YYNGEE. Study-level points and caveats: The count of PT1 expanded TCRs correlated positively with patch test score. Against controls, expanded TCRs gave rise to significantly more large CDR3 similarity clusters.

The chain joins TRBV9 to TRBJ1-1; the match to TRBD1 covers 12 bases. This receptor was identified in a woman aged 45-65 years with alopecia areata. Some clones in this sample may be carry-over from other donors' samples. Here the sequenced sample was whole blood, taken in connection with sensitization to the hapten diphenylcyclopropenone (DPC). CDR3 sequence (DNA): TGTGCCAGCAGCACAGGGACAGGGGGCTTGGAAGCTTTCTTT. Translation gives CASSTGTGGLEAFF.